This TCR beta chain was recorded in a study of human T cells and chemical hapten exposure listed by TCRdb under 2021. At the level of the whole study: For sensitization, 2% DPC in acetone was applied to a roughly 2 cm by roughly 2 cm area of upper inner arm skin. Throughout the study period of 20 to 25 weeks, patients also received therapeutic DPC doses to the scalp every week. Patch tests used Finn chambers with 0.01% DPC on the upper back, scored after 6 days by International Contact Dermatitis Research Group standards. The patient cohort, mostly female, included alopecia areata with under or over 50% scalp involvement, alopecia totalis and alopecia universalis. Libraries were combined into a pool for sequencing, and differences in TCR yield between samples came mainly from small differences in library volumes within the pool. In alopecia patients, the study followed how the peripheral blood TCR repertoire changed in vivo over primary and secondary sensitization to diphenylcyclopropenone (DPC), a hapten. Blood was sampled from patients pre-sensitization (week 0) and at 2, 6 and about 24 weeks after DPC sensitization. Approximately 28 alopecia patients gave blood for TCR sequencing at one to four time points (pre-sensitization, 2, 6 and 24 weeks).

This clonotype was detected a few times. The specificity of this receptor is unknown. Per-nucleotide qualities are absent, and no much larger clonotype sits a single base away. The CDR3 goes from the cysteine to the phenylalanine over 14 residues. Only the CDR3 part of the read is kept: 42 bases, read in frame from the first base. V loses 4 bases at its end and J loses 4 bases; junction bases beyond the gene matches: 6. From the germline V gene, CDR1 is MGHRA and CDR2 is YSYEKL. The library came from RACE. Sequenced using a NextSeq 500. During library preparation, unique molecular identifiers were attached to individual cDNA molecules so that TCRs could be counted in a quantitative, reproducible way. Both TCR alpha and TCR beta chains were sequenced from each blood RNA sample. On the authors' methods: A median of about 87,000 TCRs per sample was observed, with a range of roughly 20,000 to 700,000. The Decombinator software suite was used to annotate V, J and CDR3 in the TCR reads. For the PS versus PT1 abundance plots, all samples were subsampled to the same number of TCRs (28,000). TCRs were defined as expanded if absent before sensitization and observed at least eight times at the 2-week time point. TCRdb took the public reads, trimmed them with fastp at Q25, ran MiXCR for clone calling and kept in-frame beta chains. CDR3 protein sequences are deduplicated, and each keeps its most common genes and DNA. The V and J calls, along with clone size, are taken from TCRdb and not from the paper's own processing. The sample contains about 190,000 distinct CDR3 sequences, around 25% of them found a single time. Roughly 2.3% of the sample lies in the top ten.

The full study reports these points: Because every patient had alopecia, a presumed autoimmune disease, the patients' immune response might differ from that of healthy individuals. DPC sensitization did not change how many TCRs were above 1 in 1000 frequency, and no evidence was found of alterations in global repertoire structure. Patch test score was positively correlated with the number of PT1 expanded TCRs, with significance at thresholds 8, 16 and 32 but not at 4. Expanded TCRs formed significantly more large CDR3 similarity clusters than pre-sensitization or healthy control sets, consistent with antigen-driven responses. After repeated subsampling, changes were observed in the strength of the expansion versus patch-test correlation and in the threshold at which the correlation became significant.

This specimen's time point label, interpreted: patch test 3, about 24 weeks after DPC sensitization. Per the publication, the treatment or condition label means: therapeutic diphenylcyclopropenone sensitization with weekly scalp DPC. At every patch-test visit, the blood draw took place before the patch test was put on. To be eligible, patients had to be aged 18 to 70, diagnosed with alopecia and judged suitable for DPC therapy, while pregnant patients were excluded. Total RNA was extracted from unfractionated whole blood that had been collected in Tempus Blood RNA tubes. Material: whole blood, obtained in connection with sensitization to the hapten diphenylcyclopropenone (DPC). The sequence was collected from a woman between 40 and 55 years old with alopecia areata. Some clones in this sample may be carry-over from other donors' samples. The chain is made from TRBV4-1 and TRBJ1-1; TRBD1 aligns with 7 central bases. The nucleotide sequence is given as TGCGCCAGCAGCCCGACAGGGTCGGGCACTGAAGCTTTCTTT. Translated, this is CASSPTGSGTEAFF.